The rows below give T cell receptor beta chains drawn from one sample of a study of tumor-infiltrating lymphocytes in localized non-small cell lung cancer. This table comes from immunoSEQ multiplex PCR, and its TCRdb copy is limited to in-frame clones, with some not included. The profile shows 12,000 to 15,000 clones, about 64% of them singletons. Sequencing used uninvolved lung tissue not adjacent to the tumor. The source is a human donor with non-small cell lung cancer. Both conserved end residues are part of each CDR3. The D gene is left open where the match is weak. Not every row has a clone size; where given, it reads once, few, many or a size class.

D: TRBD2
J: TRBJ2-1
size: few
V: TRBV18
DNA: TGTGCCAGCTCACCCCGGACTAGCGGGGGTGAGCAGTTCTTC
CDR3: CASSPRTSGGEQFF

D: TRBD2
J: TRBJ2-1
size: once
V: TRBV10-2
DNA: TGCGCCAGCAGGGTTAGCGGGGTTCGAAATGAGCAGTTCTTC
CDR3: CASRVSGVRNEQFF

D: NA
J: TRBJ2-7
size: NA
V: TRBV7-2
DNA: TGTGCCAGCAGCTTAGGTAGGGGTTACGAGCAGTACTTC
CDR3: CASSLGRGYEQYF

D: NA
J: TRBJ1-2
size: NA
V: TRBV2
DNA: TGTGCCAGCAGTTTGGAAGGAAATAATGGCTACACCTTC
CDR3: CASSLEGNNGYTF

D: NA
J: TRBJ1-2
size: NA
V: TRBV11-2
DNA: TGTGCCAGCAGCGCGGAGGGGGTAGGCTACACCTTC
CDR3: CASSAEGVGYTF

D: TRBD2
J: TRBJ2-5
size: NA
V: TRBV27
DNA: TGTGCCAGCAGTTCCAGAGCGGGGATTTTAGAGACCCAGTACTTC
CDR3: CASSSRAGILETQYF

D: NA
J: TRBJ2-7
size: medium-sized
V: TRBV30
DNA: TGTGCCTGGACCAGGGGTACGCTGGGGGAGCAGTACTTC
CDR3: CAWTRGTLGEQYF

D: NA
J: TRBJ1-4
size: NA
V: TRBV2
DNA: TGTGCCAGCAGGGAGGATGCAACTAATGAAAAACTGTTTTTT
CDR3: CASREDATNEKLFF

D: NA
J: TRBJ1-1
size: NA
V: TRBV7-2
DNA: TGTGCCAGCAGCTTAAATAGAAGGGGTGAAGCTTTCTTT
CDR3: CASSLNRRGEAFF

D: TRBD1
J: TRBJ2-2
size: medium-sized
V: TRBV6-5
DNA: TGTGCCAGCAAATTACAGGGGGCGAACACCGGGGAGCTGTTTTTT
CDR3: CASKLQGANTGELFF

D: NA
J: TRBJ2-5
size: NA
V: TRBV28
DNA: TGTGCCAGCAGGAAAGAAGAGGGGTCCCAGTACTTC
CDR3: CASRKEEGSQYF

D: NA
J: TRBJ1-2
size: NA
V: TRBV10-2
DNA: TGCGCCAGCAGCGACACTAGGATTGAAGGCTACACCTTC
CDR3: CASSDTRIEGYTF

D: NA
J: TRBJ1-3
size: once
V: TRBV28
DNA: TGTGCCAGCAGATCTCCACCCCCCGGAAACACCATATATTTT
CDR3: CASRSPPPGNTIYF

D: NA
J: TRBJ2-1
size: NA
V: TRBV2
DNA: TGTGCCAGCACCTCTGGGACATCTCTAACCTACAATGAGCAGTTCTTC
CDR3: CASTSGTSLTYNEQFF

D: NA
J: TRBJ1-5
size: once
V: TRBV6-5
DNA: TGTGCCAGCAGTTTTCAAAATCAGCCCCAGCATTTT
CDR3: CASSFQNQPQHF

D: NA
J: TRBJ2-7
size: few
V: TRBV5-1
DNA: TGCGCCAGCAGCCCGATACCCTACGAGCAGTACTTC
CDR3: CASSPIPYEQYF

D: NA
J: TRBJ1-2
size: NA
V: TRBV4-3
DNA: TGCGCCAGCAGCCTTCAAAGGGGGAGCTATGGCTACACCTTC
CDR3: CASSLQRGSYGYTF

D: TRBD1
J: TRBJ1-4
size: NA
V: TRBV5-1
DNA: TGCGCCAGCAGCTTTACAGGGGGCACGGGAACTAATGAAAAACTGTTTTTT
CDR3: CASSFTGGTGTNEKLFF

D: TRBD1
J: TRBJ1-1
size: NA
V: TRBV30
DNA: TGTGCCTGGAGCCGGGGACAGGGGAACACTGAAGCTTTCTTT
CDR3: CAWSRGQGNTEAFF

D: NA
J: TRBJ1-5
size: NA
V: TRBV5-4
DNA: TGTGCCAGCAGCTTGTCAGGGACGAATCAGCCCCAGCATTTT
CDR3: CASSLSGTNQPQHF

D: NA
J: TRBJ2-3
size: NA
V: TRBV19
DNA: TGTGCCAGTAGTATAACAGATACGCAGTATTTT
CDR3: CASSITDTQYF

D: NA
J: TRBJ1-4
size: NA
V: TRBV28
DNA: TGTGCCAGCAGTTTACACGGAAGGGGTGAAAAACTGTTTTTT
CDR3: CASSLHGRGEKLFF

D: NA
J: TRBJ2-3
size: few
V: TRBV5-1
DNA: TGCGCCAGCAGCTTGGACTCCACGACGCAGTATTTT
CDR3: CASSLDSTTQYF

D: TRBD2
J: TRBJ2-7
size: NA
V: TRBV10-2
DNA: TGCGCCAGCAGTACTAGCGGGAGGGCGAGCGAGCAGTACTTC
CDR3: CASSTSGRASEQYF

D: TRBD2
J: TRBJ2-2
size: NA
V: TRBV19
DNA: TGTGCCAGTGTCCCAAGCGGGGGCGCGAGTAAGGAGCTGTTTTTT
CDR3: CASVPSGGASKELFF

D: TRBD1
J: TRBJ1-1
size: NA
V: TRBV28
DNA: TGTGCCAGCAGTCGGCAGGGGGTGACTGAAGCTTTCTTT
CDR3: CASSRQGVTEAFF

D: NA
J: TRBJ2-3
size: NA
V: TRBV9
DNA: TGTGCCAGCAGCGTGGAATCGGGCCGATCAGATACGCAGTATTTT
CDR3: CASSVESGRSDTQYF

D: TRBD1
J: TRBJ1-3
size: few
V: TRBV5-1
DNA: TGCGCCAGCAGCTCGACAGGGAGCTCTGGAAACACCATATATTTT
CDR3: CASSSTGSSGNTIYF

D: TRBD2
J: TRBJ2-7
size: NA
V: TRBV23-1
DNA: TGCGCCAGCAGTCAATGTTCGGGAGGGCAGCTTGAGTACGAGCAGTACTTC
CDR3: CASSQCSGGQLEYEQYF

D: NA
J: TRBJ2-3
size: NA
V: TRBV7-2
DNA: TGTGCCAGCAGCTACCGGGGCCAGGGAAAGTATTTT
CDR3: CASSYRGQGKYF

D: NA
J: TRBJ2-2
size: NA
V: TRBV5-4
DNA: TGTGCCAGCAGCTTGGTTGGGGGGCAGGGAACCGGGGAGCTGTTTTTT
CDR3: CASSLVGGQGTGELFF

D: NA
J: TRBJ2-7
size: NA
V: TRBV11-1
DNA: TGTGCCAGCAGCTCGGGACCGGGGCAGTACTTC
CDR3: CASSSGPGQYF

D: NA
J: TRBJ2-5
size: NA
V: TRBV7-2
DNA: TGTGCCAGCAGCTTATCTTCGTTGGGCAGGGGGGAAGAGACCCAGTACTTC
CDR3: CASSLSSLGRGEETQYF

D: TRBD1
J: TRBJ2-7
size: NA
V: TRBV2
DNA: TGTGCCAGCGGGTCAGGGGGGGACAGGGCGTACGAGCAGTACTTC
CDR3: CASGSGGDRAYEQYF

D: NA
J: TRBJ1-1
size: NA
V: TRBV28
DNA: TGTGCCAGCAGTTTAATCTCGGGAGGATCGTACACTGAAGCTTTCTTT
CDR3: CASSLISGGSYTEAFF

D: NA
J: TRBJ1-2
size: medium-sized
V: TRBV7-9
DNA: TGTGCCAGCAGCTTAGTACGGGGGATAGGCTATGGCTACACCTTC
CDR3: CASSLVRGIGYGYTF

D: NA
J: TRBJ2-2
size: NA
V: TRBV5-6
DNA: TGTGCCAGCAGCTTGCTGAGGGCAAACCTGGCCGGGGAGCTGTTTTTT
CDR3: CASSLLRANLAGELFF

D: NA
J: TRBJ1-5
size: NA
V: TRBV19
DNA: TGTGCCACGGGTTATAGCAATCAGCCCCAGCATTTT
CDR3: CATGYSNQPQHF

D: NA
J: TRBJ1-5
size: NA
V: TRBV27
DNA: TGTGCCAGCAGTTTATCGCCCCACACAGGAATAAATCAGCCCCAGCATTTT
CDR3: CASSLSPHTGINQPQHF

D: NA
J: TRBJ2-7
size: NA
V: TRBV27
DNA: TGTGCCAGCAGTCCGAGAGCGGGCCGCTCCTACGAGCAGTACTTC
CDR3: CASSPRAGRSYEQYF

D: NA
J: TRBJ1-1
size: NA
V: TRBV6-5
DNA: TGTGCCAGCACCCAGGATGCGGGCACTGAAGCTTTCTTT
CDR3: CASTQDAGTEAFF

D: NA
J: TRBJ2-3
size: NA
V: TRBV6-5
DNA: TGTGCCAGCAGTTACTCGGAGGAGACAGATACGCAGTATTTT
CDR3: CASSYSEETDTQYF

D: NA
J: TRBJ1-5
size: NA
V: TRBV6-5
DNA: TGTGCCAGCAGTTACGGGGCCAATCAGCCCCAGCATTTT
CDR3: CASSYGANQPQHF

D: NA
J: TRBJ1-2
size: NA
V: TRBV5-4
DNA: TGTGCCAGCAGCTTGGATGTAGTCAGGAGCTTC
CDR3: CASSLDVVRSF

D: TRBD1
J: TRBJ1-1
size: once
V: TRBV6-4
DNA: TGTGCCAGCATTGGACAGGGAACTGAAGCTTTCTTT
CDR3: CASIGQGTEAFF

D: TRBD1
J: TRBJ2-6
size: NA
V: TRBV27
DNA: TGTGCCAGCAGCAACGGACAGGGTATCGGCTCTGGGGCCAACGTCCTGACTTTC
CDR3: CASSNGQGIGSGANVLTF

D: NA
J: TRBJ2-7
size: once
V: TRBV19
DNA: TGTGCCAGTAGTACCTCCGTTGCCAGGGACCCCCATTACGAGCAGTACTTC
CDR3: CASSTSVARDPHYEQYF

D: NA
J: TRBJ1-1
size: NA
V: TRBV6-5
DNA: TGTGCCAGCAGTTTTCTGGACTATTCCGGGACTGAAGCTTTCTTT
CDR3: CASSFLDYSGTEAFF